The 20 T cell receptor beta chains below come from one sample, sequenced in a study of response to subunit inactivated influenza vaccine. TCRdb fed the RT-PCR reads into MiXCR, producing one record per CDR3 protein. The data contain about 780,000 distinct CDR3 sequences, roughly 20% of them singletons. The sample consisted of PBMCs from blood, taken 4 to 6 days after vaccination. All receptors derive from a man in his forties or fifties who received an inactivated influenza vaccine.

The chain combines TRBV25-1 with TRBJ1-1, with 10 bases matching TRBD1. Germline lookup yields CDR1 MGHDK and CDR2 SYGVNS. CDR3 length: 15 amino acids. Losses at the gene ends were 3 bases for V and 3 bases for J; bases not matched to a gene: 4. DNA for the CDR3: TGTGCCAGCAGTGAGCCCGGGACAGGGGACACTGAAGCTTTCTTT. Amino acid sequence: CASSEPGTGDTEAFF.

In nucleotides, the CDR3 is TGTGCCAGCAGCCCCCCCTGGCAGGGGGCGTGGAATGAGCAGTTCTTC. Translation: CASSPPWQGAWNEQFF. The chain couples TRBV9 to TRBJ2-1; 8 positions match TRBD1. Germline V gene sequence: CDR1 SGDLS, CDR2 YYNGEE. The length of the CDR3 is 16 residues. Trimming at V came to 4 bases and at J to 7 bases, leaving 13 bases not matched to a gene.

The table lists this clonotype with a few counts. This chain connects TRBV12-3 or TRBV12-4 to TRBJ2-7; D is perhaps TRBD1 or TRBD2 (7 bases each). Trimming shortened V by 3 bases and J by 6 bases, and 12 bases separated the two germline ends. This CDR3 is 13 amino acids long. CDR3 protein: CASSLGQRGEQYF. The DNA for the CDR3 is TGTGCCAGCAGTTTGGGACAGCGGGGCGAGCAGTACTTC.

V is TRBV12-3 or TRBV12-4 and J is TRBJ1-4; D is possibly TRBD1 (6 bases). The CDR3 spans 15 residues. The V gene lost 5 bases and the J gene lost 7 bases, with 17 bases spanning the gap. The CDR3 nucleotides are TGTGCCAGCAGTATCGGACAGTTGAAGACTGAAAAACTGTTTTTT. As protein: CASSIGQLKTEKLFF.

V and J are TRBV6-1 and TRBJ2-3, with D uncertain. This CDR3 has 11 amino acids. V was pared by 10 bases and J by 4 bases, with 9 bases between. CDR1 and CDR2 (germline): MNHNS, SASEGT. The CDR3: CATTEADTQYF. CDR3 coding DNA: TGTGCCACTACTGAGGCAGATACGCAGTATTTT.

This clonotype showed up just a few times. The chain uses TRBV7-2 and TRBJ2-1; TRBD2 matches 9 bases. V shed 1 base, J shed 9 bases, and the junction held 1 base outside the gene matches. Germline V gives CDR1 SGHTA, CDR2 FQGNSA. The CDR3 is 13 residues long. CDR3 residues: CASSLGSGSEQFF. The CDR3 DNA reads TGTGCCAGCAGCTTAGGTAGCGGGAGTGAGCAGTTCTTC.

The chain has TRBV7-9 and TRBJ2-7; D might be TRBD1 (6 bases). CDR1 SEHNR and CDR2 FQNEAQ come from the germline V gene (reference sequence). Trimming removed 3 bases at V and 4 bases at J, with 19 bases between. The length of the CDR3 is 16 residues. The CDR3 DNA sequence: TGTGCCAGCAGCTTTACACCCACAGGGAACATATACGAGCAGTACTTC. It specifies CASSFTPTGNIYEQYF.

This clonotype was counted only a few times. The rearrangement uses TRBV4-1 and TRBJ2-7, with D tentatively TRBD1 (6 bases). Germline lookup yields CDR1 MGHRA and CDR2 YSYEKL. The CDR3 extends over 15 amino acids. Trimming removed 3 bases at V and 2 bases at J, with 14 bases between. The chain's CDR3 is CASSQVGDTAYEQYF. The CDR3 bases are TGCGCCAGCAGCCAGGTTGGGGACACGGCCTACGAGCAGTACTTC.

The chain combines TRBV5-1 with TRBJ1-3, with 9 bases fitting TRBD1. V was pared by 0 bases and J by 2 bases, with 6 bases of the junction left unmatched. CDR3 length: 17 residues. Germline-derived CDR1 and CDR2 are SGHRS and YFSETQ. This CDR3 is CASSLDHRGQAGNTIYF. CDR3 sequence (DNA): TGCGCCAGCAGCTTGGATCACAGGGGGCAAGCTGGAAACACCATATATTTT.

This clonotype was observed a handful of times. The chain employs TRBV4-3 and TRBJ2-7, with D possibly matching TRBD1 (6 bases). The germline V gene encodes CDR1 LGHNA and CDR2 YSLEER. The germline V and J ends were trimmed by 5 bases and 4 bases, with 12 bases remaining between them. The CDR3 length is 13 residues. CDR3 sequence: CASSKDRRYEQYF. The CDR3 nucleotides are TGCGCCAGCAGCAAGGACAGAAGGTACGAGCAGTACTTC.

This clonotype was counted only a few times. The chain employs TRBV5-6 and TRBJ2-7, with TRBD1 matching over 9 bases. V shed 2 bases and J 7 bases; nucleotides not matched to a gene: 13. Germline CDR1 reads SGHDT; CDR2 reads YYEEEE. CDR3 length equals 16 residues. The CDR3 sequence is CASSFSPGTGFGEQYF. CDR3 bases: TGTGCCAGCAGCTTCAGTCCCGGGACAGGGTTTGGGGAGCAGTACTTC.

V and J are TRBV29-1 and TRBJ2-2; D possibly uses TRBD1 or TRBD2 (7 bases each). The germline V gene encodes CDR1 SQVTM and CDR2 ANQGSEA. The CDR3 sequence is 13 residues long. V lost 8 bases, J lost 4 bases, and 14 bases lay in between. Here the CDR3 DNA reads TGCAGCCACGGGGAGGGGGCCACCGGGGAGCTGTTTTTT. This gives the protein CSHGEGATGELFF.

This clonotype was detected many times. The V gene is TRBV12-3 or TRBV12-4, the J gene TRBJ2-1; no reliable D call. This CDR3 has 15 residues. The V end was cut by 1 base, the J end by 2 bases, with 9 bases between. CDR3 in DNA: TGTGCCAGCAGTTTAGACGGGTTCACCTACAATGAGCAGTTCTTC. Protein sequence: CASSLDGFTYNEQFF.

The rearrangement joins TRBV7-9 to TRBJ2-1, with D tentatively TRBD2 (7 bases). The CDR3 consists of 14 residues. Per germline, CDR1 SEHNR and CDR2 FQNEAQ (reference sequence). The V and J ends lost 5 bases and 9 bases respectively, with 17 bases between them. The CDR3 spells CASSVSGGLSEQFF. CDR3 DNA: TGTGCCAGCAGCGTGTCCGGGGGGCTCAGTGAGCAGTTCTTC.

This clonotype came up many times. The chain recombines TRBV20-1 with TRBJ2-1; no clear D gene. V was clipped by 6 bases and J by 10 bases, with 16 bases between them. CDR3 length: 12 amino acids. CDR1 and CDR2 from the germline V gene are DFQATT and SNEGSKA (reference sequence). In DNA form, the CDR3 reads TGCAGTGCCGTGGTTACCGTCCTGGAGCAGTTCTTC. Protein: CSAVVTVLEQFF.

The table lists this clonotype with a few counts. This rearrangement joins TRBV29-1 to TRBJ2-5, with D perhaps assigned TRBD1 or TRBD2 (5 bases each). Trimming left V 6 bases short and J 2 bases short, with 19 bases between. The CDR3 loop spans 15 amino acids. In germline, CDR1 is SQVTM, CDR2 ANQGSEA. The CDR3 nucleotides are TGCAGCGTCAGCCGACCGGGAAGGGGACAAGAGACCCAGTACTTC. Protein: CSVSRPGRGQETQYF.

This clonotype was observed a few times. The chain couples TRBV20-1 to TRBJ1-2, with D perhaps matching TRBD1 (5 bases). CDR3 length: 14 residues. The ends were cut back, 6 bases at V and 3 bases at J, with 17 bases in the middle. Germline CDR1 DFQATT, CDR2 SNEGSKA (reference sequence). This chain's CDR3 is CSAQSTDKHYGYTF. The CDR3 DNA reads as TGCAGTGCCCAGAGCACGGACAAACACTATGGCTACACCTTC.

This clonotype was seen only a few times. This chain joins TRBV6-5 and TRBJ2-7; D is possibly TRBD1 (6 bases). The germline CDR1 and CDR2 sequences are MNHEY and SVGAGI. V lost 2 bases, J lost 6 bases, and 11 bases lay in between. The CDR3 consists of 13 residues. CDR3 bases: TGTGCCAGCAGTTACGTCAGGGGCAGCGAGCAGTACTTC. Protein: CASSYVRGSEQYF.

This clonotype has just a few counts. The chain carries TRBV29-1 and TRBJ2-7; 8 bases match TRBD1. The CDR3 loop spans 18 amino acids. From germline, CDR1 is SQVTM and CDR2 ANQGSEA. Trimming cost V 8 bases and J 2 bases; bases outside gene matches: 23. CDR3 amino acids: CSISISVAATGVPYEQYF. CDR3 sequence (DNA): TGCAGCATATCAATAAGCGTTGCCGCGACAGGGGTCCCCTACGAGCAGTACTTC.

This rearrangement joins TRBV20-1 to TRBJ1-6; D is uncertain. This CDR3 has 15 amino acids. The V end lost 3 bases, the J end lost 7 bases, and 16 bases lay between the germline ends. Germline V CDR1 and CDR2: DFQATT, SNEGSKA (reference sequence). As DNA, the CDR3 is TGCAGTGCTAGCGACTCCTTAAACCCGAATTCACCCCTCCACTTT. The encoded protein is CSASDSLNPNSPLHF.